The 26 T cell receptor beta chains reported below all come from one sample, sequenced in a study of cytomegalovirus exposure and HLA in healthy donors. Primers for the PCR totalled 60 Vbeta and 13 Jbeta. Generated by immunoSEQ multiplex PCR, the TCRdb table keeps only in-frame clones and is missing some. The table lists some 84,000 clones, about three quarters of them singletons. The sample was PBMCs. These receptors all stem from a boy aged 5 to 17 in good health and CMV-seronegative.

The V and J genes are TRBV28 and TRBJ1-5, with no clear D. Per germline, CDR1 MDHEN and CDR2 SYDVKM. CDR3 length: 14 residues. Between the trimmed V and J ends, which lost 9 bases and 7 bases, there was a span of 19 bases. The CDR3 nucleotides are TGTGCCAGTACATACCCTGAGGGAGGGCAGCCCCAGCATTTT. This gives the protein CASTYPEGGQPQHF.

The chain joins TRBV7-6 to TRBJ2-5, with D possibly being TRBD1 (6 bases). The V gene's germline CDR1 is SGHVS and CDR2 FNYEAQ. The CDR3 covers 15 residues. Deletions cut 0 bases from V and 5 bases from J, with 13 bases between. CDR3 coding DNA: TGTGCCAGCAGCTTAGCGAGCCAGGGGTGGGAGACCCAGTACTTC. This translates into CASSLASQGWETQYF. The whole variable domain, remainder taken from reference TRBV7-6 and TRBJ2-5, is GAGVSQSPRYKVTKRGQDVALRCDPISGHVSLYWYRQALGQGPEFLTYFNYEAQQDKSGLPNDRFSAERPEGSISTLTIQRTEQRDSAMYRCASSLASQGWETQYFGPGTRLLVL.

The CDR3 here is CASSQYLTGGSSYEQYF. CDR3 sequence (DNA): TGCGCCAGCAGCCAATACCTTACAGGGGGAAGCTCCTACGAGCAGTACTTC. The chain combines TRBV4-3 with TRBJ2-7; 8 nucleotides agree with TRBD1. The CDR3 consists of 17 residues. Germline trimming cut 2 bases from V and 0 bases from J; bases unmatched to any gene: 9. Germline CDR1 LGHNA, CDR2 YSLEER.

The chain recombines TRBV7-9 with TRBJ1-2; 7 nucleotides line up with TRBD1. This CDR3 spans 16 amino acids. Germline CDR1 SEHNR, CDR2 FQNEAQ (reference sequence). V was clipped by 4 bases and J by 4 bases; unmatched bases: 12. CDR3 sequence (DNA): TGTGCCAGCAGCTACATACAAACAGGGGTCGCCTATGGCTACACCTTC. Protein: CASSYIQTGVAYGYTF.

Of note for this clone: The same CDR3 arises from other DNA sequences in this sample as well. The gene calls are TRBV27 and TRBJ1-5; tentatively, D is TRBD1 (5 bases). The V end lost 2 bases, the J end lost 0 bases, and 5 bases lay between the germline ends. The CDR3 runs to 14 residues. CDR1 is MNHEY and CDR2 is SMNVEV in the germline V gene (reference sequence). The CDR3 sequence is CASSLQGSNQPQHF. The DNA for the CDR3 is TGTGCCAGCAGTTTACAGGGTAGCAATCAGCCCCAGCATTTT.

The chain combines TRBV30 with TRBJ2-5; 13 bases fit TRBD2. The CDR3 sequence is 16 residues long. Looked up from germline, CDR1 is GTSNPN and CDR2 is SVGIG (reference sequence). V dropped 1 base and J dropped 4; count of bases not matched to a gene: 6. CDR3 sequence reads: CAWSGLAGGRIETQYF. The CDR3, as DNA: TGTGCCTGGAGTGGACTAGCGGGGGGCAGAATAGAGACCCAGTACTTC. Complete variable domain (other parts from reference TRBV30 and TRBJ2-5): SQTIHQWPATLVQPVGSPLSLECTVEGTSNPNLYWYRQAAGRGLQLLFYSVGIGQISSEVPQNLSASRPQDRQFILSSKKLLLSDSGFYLCAWSGLAGGRIETQYFGPGTRLLVL.

This clone turned up a few times. V and J are TRBV7-3 and TRBJ2-6; 8 nucleotides match TRBD1. The CDR3 runs to 21 residues. From germline, CDR1 is SGHTA and CDR2 FQGTGA. V shed 1 base, J shed 1 base, and the junction held 15 bases outside the gene matches. CDR3 nucleotides: TGTGCCAGCAGCTTAATCGACCCGACGACAGGGGATGGGTCTGGGGCCAACGTCCTGACTTTC. It specifies CASSLIDPTTGDGSGANVLTF.

CDR3 residues: CAWSDQTYEQYF. CDR3 sequence (DNA): TGTGCCTGGAGTGACCAGACCTACGAGCAGTACTTC. This chain joins TRBV30 and TRBJ2-7; D ambiguous. The germline V and J ends were trimmed by 1 base and 2 bases, with 6 bases remaining between them. Looked up from germline, CDR1 is GTSNPN and CDR2 is SVGIG (reference sequence). CDR3 length: 12 residues. Full variable domain (remainder filled in from reference TRBV30 and TRBJ2-7): SQTIHQWPATLVQPVGSPLSLECTVEGTSNPNLYWYRQAAGRGLQLLFYSVGIGQISSEVPQNLSASRPQDRQFILSSKKLLLSDSGFYLCAWSDQTYEQYFGPGTRLTVT.

This clone was recorded once. The gene calls are TRBV14 and TRBJ2-5; 7 bases are a match to TRBD2. Germline V gene data show CDR1 as SGHDN and CDR2 as FVKESK. V shed 0 bases, J shed 5 bases, and the junction held 15 bases outside the gene matches. The CDR3 has 18 amino acids. This CDR3 reads CASSQERRSRETGETQYF. The CDR3 coding sequence is TGTGCCAGCAGCCAAGAACGCCGATCGCGGGAGACCGGGGAGACCCAGTACTTC.

The chain combines TRBV5-1 with TRBJ1-2; 7 bases match TRBD1. Germline CDR1 reads SGHRS; CDR2 reads YFSETQ. CDR3 length: 12 amino acids. The J segment lost 4 bases and the V segment lost 4 bases, leaving 1 base of the junction unmatched. The CDR3 here is CASSRDSYGYTF. CDR3 DNA sequence: TGCGCCAGCAGCCGGGACAGCTATGGCTACACCTTC.

The rearrangement joins TRBV5-1 to TRBJ1-4; D gene uncertain. V dropped 2 bases and J dropped 8 bases, with 13 bases sitting between them. Germline CDR1 SGHRS, CDR2 YFSETQ. This CDR3 has 14 residues. The DNA of the CDR3 is TGCGCCAGCAGCTTTGGAGGGCCTTACGAAAAACTGTTTTTT. Translated: CASSFGGPYEKLFF.

The chain is built from TRBV7-2 and TRBJ1-2; 8 positions agree with TRBD1. The germline gives CDR1 SGHTA, CDR2 FQGNSA. CDR3 length: 13 residues. The V gene end was trimmed by 4 bases and the J gene end by 8 bases; junction bases not matched to a gene: 6. CDR3 DNA sequence: TGTGCCAGCAGCTCAGTGGACAGGGAGGGCTACACCTTC. It translates to CASSSVDREGYTF. Supplemented by reference TRBV7-2 and TRBJ1-2, the full variable domain reads GAGVSQSPSNKVTEKGKDVELRCDPISGHTALYWYRQSLGQGLEFLIYFQGNSAPDKSGLPSDRFSAERTGGSVSTLTIQRTQQEDSAVYLCASSSVDREGYTFGSGTRLTVV.

This chain links TRBV18 with TRBJ1-4, with D unresolved. Germline assignment: CDR1 KGHSH and CDR2 LQKENI. Trimming shortened V by 0 bases and J by 8 bases, and 13 bases separated the two germline ends. The CDR3 covers 15 residues. CDR3 nucleotide sequence: TGTGCCAGCTCACCACCTTTTAGAGCGTTCGAAAAACTGTTTTTT. It yields the protein CASSPPFRAFEKLFF.

The chain employs TRBV28 and TRBJ2-5, with a possible D match to TRBD1 (6 bases). There are 14 residues in the CDR3. V shed 5 bases and J shed 2 bases, with 12 bases lying between them. Germline assignment: CDR1 MDHEN and CDR2 SYDVKM. CDR3 in amino acids: CASSGGQGQETQYF. The DNA of the CDR3 is TGTGCCAGCAGTGGAGGTCAGGGGCAAGAGACCCAGTACTTC.

This chain joins TRBV28 and TRBJ1-1; D perhaps matches TRBD1 (5 bases). Germline CDR1 and CDR2: MDHEN and SYDVKM. The V end lost 10 bases, the J end lost 5 bases, and 17 bases lay between the germline ends. The CDR3 has 13 residues. DNA for the CDR3: TGTGCCATCGAGAGTGGGGGGGGGACTGAAGCTTTCTTT. Translating it yields CAIESGGGTEAFF. Filled out from reference TRBV28 and TRBJ1-1, the complete variable domain reads DVKVTQSSRYLVKRTGEKVFLECVQDMDHENMFWYRQDPGLGLRLIYFSYDVKMKEKGDIPEGYSVSREKKERFSLILESASTNQTSMYLCAIESGGGTEAFFGQGTRLTVV.

V and J are TRBV6-5 and TRBJ2-2; 9 bases fit TRBD1. Germline V gene data show CDR1 as MNHEY and CDR2 as SVGAGI. The length of the CDR3 is 15 residues. Unmatched junction bases numbered 5, after V lost 2 bases and J lost 7 bases. CDR3 in amino acids: CASSYRTGEDGELFF. The CDR3 coding sequence is TGTGCCAGCAGTTACCGGACAGGGGAGGACGGGGAGCTGTTTTTT.

This chain joins TRBV6-1 and TRBJ1-1; D ambiguous. The CDR3 is 13 residues long. Germline V gives CDR1 MNHNS, CDR2 SASEGT. Deletions cut 0 bases from V and 7 bases from J, with 9 bases between. In DNA form, the CDR3 reads TGTGCCAGCAGTGAAGCAGCGGCCGGTGAAGCTTTCTTT. Amino acid sequence: CASSEAAAGEAFF.

The V and J genes are TRBV9 and TRBJ2-3; 10 positions agree with TRBD2. This CDR3 region has 14 residues. Per the germline V gene, CDR1 is SGDLS and CDR2 is YYNGEE. The trim removed 7 bases at V and 4 bases at J, leaving 6 bases unmatched. CDR3 in DNA: TGTGCCAGCGCTAGCGGGGGATTGGCAGATACGCAGTATTTT. Amino acid sequence: CASASGGLADTQYF.

The V gene is TRBV28, the J gene TRBJ2-5, with D perhaps matching TRBD2 (6 bases). V dropped 2 bases and J dropped 4 bases, with 11 bases sitting between them. The CDR3 covers 14 residues. Germline CDR1 MDHEN, CDR2 SYDVKM. CDR3 sequence (DNA): TGTGCCAGCAGTTTACGGGGGTCGACAGAGACCCAGTACTTC. This encodes CASSLRGSTETQYF.

V gene TRBV28 combines with J gene TRBJ1-5; D call uncertain. The CDR3 runs 13 residues. V was trimmed by 4 bases and J by 5 bases, leaving 9 bases between them. The V gene's germline CDR1 is MDHEN and CDR2 SYDVKM. CDR3 sequence: CASSWELDQPQHF. DNA for the CDR3: TGTGCCAGCAGTTGGGAGTTAGATCAGCCCCAGCATTTT.

V usage is TRBV27 and J usage is TRBJ1-1; D remains unclear. Germline loops: CDR1 MNHEY, CDR2 SMNVEV (reference sequence). CDR3 size: 14 residues. Trimming took 1 base from V and 6 from J, leaving 12 bases between them. CDR3 region: CASSLYGTVAEAFF. The CDR3 DNA reads TGTGCCAGCAGTTTATATGGAACAGTAGCTGAAGCTTTCTTT.

This chain joins TRBV30 and TRBJ2-5; D unclear. Germline V gene lookup returns CDR1 GTSNPN and CDR2 SVGIG (reference sequence). This CDR3 comprises 13 residues. V was trimmed by 3 bases and J by 1 base, leaving 9 bases between them. The CDR3 nucleotides read TGTGCCTGGAGCTTCGACATCCAAGAGACCCAGTACTTC. Protein sequence: CAWSFDIQETQYF.

The rearrangement links TRBV7-2 to TRBJ2-1, with 12 bases lining up with TRBD2. The CDR3 has 15 residues. The germline V gene encodes CDR1 SGHTA and CDR2 FQGNSA. V was clipped by 4 bases and J by 4 bases; unmatched bases: 2. The CDR3 nucleotides read TGTGCCAGCAGCTCCGGACTAGCGGGGTACAATGAGCAGTTCTTC. It translates to CASSSGLAGYNEQFF.

This clone appeared a few times. V gene TRBV5-1 combines with J gene TRBJ1-3; unclear D gene. From germline, CDR1 is SGHRS and CDR2 YFSETQ. This CDR3 is 15 amino acids long. The ends were cut back, 2 bases at V and 0 bases at J, with 9 bases in the middle. The CDR3 nucleotides read TGCGCCAGCAGCTTTTCGGGGTTCTCTGGAAACACCATATATTTT. Its translation is CASSFSGFSGNTIYF.

In this sample, this clone turned up once. The chain uses TRBV9 and TRBJ1-2; D might be TRBD1 (6 bases). Trimming removed 7 bases at V and 7 bases at J, with 26 bases between. This CDR3 comprises 16 residues. CDR1 SGDLS and CDR2 YYNGEE come from the germline V gene. The CDR3 nucleotides read TGTGCCAGCGGCGCCCCGTTGGGGGCGGACTCCTCTGGCTACACCTTC. This sequence encodes CASGAPLGADSSGYTF.

This clone was observed a handful of times. The rearrangement uses TRBV15 and TRBJ2-2; TRBD2 matches 7 bases. Unmatched junction bases numbered 6, after V lost 8 bases and J lost 3 bases. CDR3 length equals 14 residues. Germline V gene sequence: CDR1 LNHNV, CDR2 YYDKDF (reference sequence). The CDR3 sequence: CATREAGDTGELFF. The CDR3 DNA reads TGTGCCACCCGAGAGGCGGGGGACACCGGGGAGCTGTTTTTT.